These T cell receptor beta chains were read from a single sample in a study of cytomegalovirus exposure and HLA in healthy donors. The protocol was immunoSEQ multiplex PCR, while the TCRdb copy is restricted to in-frame clones and leaves out a portion. Among roughly 190,000 clones listed, roughly 74% were seen once. Sequenced sample: PBMCs. These receptors were taken from a female donor in good health and CMV-seronegative. Both conserved end residues are part of each CDR3. D genes are given only for firm matches. The size entry is marked missing in some rows and otherwise reads once, few, many or a size class.

V	length	size	J	D	DNA	CDR3
TRBV10-3	14	.	TRBJ2-3	.	TGTGCCATCAGTGACCCTAGCGGCACAGATACGCAGTATTTT	CAISDPSGTDTQYF
TRBV27	15	.	TRBJ1-2	.	TGTGCCAGCAGTTTCGCAGGGGCCCAAACGGAGGGCTACACCTTC	CASSFAGAQTEGYTF
TRBV11-2	15	.	TRBJ1-1	.	TGTGCCAGCAGCTTAACTTCAGGGGCAACGGCTGAAGCTTTCTTT	CASSLTSGATAEAFF
TRBV4-3	15	once	TRBJ2-5	TRBD1	TGCGCCAGCAGCCAAGAGGGACAGGGGGGAGAGACCCAGTACTTC	CASSQEGQGGETQYF
TRBV29-1	14	.	TRBJ2-3	.	TGCAGCGTTGGTCGGGAGAGCGGCACAGATACGCAGTATTTT	CSVGRESGTDTQYF
TRBV5-6	17	.	TRBJ2-3	TRBD2	TGTGCCAGCAGCTTTCTTGGACTAGCGACTAGCACAGATACGCAGTATTTT	CASSFLGLATSTDTQYF
TRBV19	13	.	TRBJ1-1	.	TGTGCCAGTAGTTCGACAGCGAACACTGAAGCTTTCTTT	CASSSTANTEAFF
TRBV6-6	15	.	TRBJ1-2	TRBD1	TGTGCCAGCAGCGACAGGACAGGAAGCACCTATGGCTACACCTTC	CASSDRTGSTYGYTF
TRBV18	14	.	TRBJ2-5	TRBD2	TGTGCCAGCTCGCTGGGACTAGCAGAAGAGACCCAGTACTTC	CASSLGLAEETQYF
TRBV5-1	14	.	TRBJ2-1	TRBD1	TGCGCCAGCAGCTCAATTATCGGACAGGGAGAGCAGTTCTTC	CASSSIIGQGEQFF
TRBV6-5	13	.	TRBJ2-5	.	TGTGCCAGCAGTCCGCAGGCACAAGAGACCCAGTACTTC	CASSPQAQETQYF
TRBV6-1	14	.	TRBJ1-6	.	TGTGCCAGCAGTGATTTTATACAAGTTTCACCCCTCCACTTT	CASSDFIQVSPLHF
TRBV9	15	.	TRBJ1-3	.	TGTGCCAGCAGCGTAGCTGCGGGGGCTGGAAACACCATATATTTT	CASSVAAGAGNTIYF
TRBV7-9	16	.	TRBJ2-5	TRBD1	TGTGCCAGCAGCTTAGAAGGACAGGGGGCAAGTGAGACCCAGTACTTC	CASSLEGQGASETQYF
TRBV19	14	few	TRBJ2-3	.	TGTGCCAGTAGTATGGCGGCTCGATCGGATACGCAGTATTTT	CASSMAARSDTQYF
TRBV18	14	once	TRBJ2-5	.	TGTGCCAGCTCACCGGAACTAGACGAAGAGACCCAGTACTTC	CASSPELDEETQYF
TRBV6-5	15	.	TRBJ2-1	.	TGTGCCAGCACCGAGCTAGCATTAGTGGGCAATGAGCAGTTCTTC	CASTELALVGNEQFF
TRBV19	16	.	TRBJ2-1	.	TGTGCCAGTAAACCTCAGGGATTAAGCTCCTACAATGAGCAGTTCTTC	CASKPQGLSSYNEQFF
TRBV27	16	.	TRBJ2-7	TRBD1	TGTGCCAGCAGCTTGGTACCGACAGGGGACGCCTACGAGCAGTACTTC	CASSLVPTGDAYEQYF
TRBV7-3	15	.	TRBJ1-3	TRBD1	TGTGCCAGCAGCTTAGGACAGGGCTCTGGAAACACCATATATTTT	CASSLGQGSGNTIYF
TRBV7-9	15	few	TRBJ1-4	TRBD1	TGTGCCAGCAGCTTAACAGGGGCGACTAATGAAAAACTGTTTTTT	CASSLTGATNEKLFF
TRBV5-1	15	.	TRBJ2-3	.	TGCGCCAGCAGCTTGGCCAGTAATCGGGGAGATACGCAGTATTTT	CASSLASNRGDTQYF
TRBV19	15	.	TRBJ2-1	.	TGTGCCAGTAGTATAGCGGGAAGGGGGAACAATGAGCAGTTCTTC	CASSIAGRGNNEQFF
TRBV28	15	.	TRBJ2-2	.	TGTGCCAGCAGTGCCCCCATACCGGGGGCCGGGGAGCTGTTTTTT	CASSAPIPGAGELFF
TRBV6-1	14	.	TRBJ2-2	TRBD2	TGTGCCAGTTCTCCGGGAGGGCGAACCGGGGAGCTGTTTTTT	CASSPGGRTGELFF
TRBV29-1	13	.	TRBJ1-5	.	TGCAGCGTTGTTCTGGGGCTGGGGCAGCCCCAGCATTTT	CSVVLGLGQPQHF
TRBV19	14	.	TRBJ2-5	.	TGTGCCAGTAGAGGCGGACTGTGGCAAGAGACCCAGTACTTC	CASRGGLWQETQYF
TRBV19	16	.	TRBJ1-2	.	TGTGCCAGTATTAAGACAGCTCTCGCTTCTAACTATGGCTACACCTTC	CASIKTALASNYGYTF
TRBV19	15	.	TRBJ2-3	.	TGTGCCAGTAAGAGGTTGGAGCTCGGCACAGATACGCAGTATTTT	CASKRLELGTDTQYF
TRBV11-3	12	.	TRBJ2-7	.	TGTGCCAGCAGCTTGGACAACTCCGAGCAGTACTTC	CASSLDNSEQYF
TRBV6-5	13	.	TRBJ1-2	.	TGTGCCAGCAGTTACTACGGAGGGAGAGGCTACACCTTC	CASSYYGGRGYTF
TRBV28	17	few	TRBJ2-3	.	TGTGCCAGCAGTTTATGGGGGCAGGGGGGAAGCACAGATACGCAGTATTTT	CASSLWGQGGSTDTQYF
TRBV15	16	.	TRBJ2-5	TRBD1	TGTGCCACCAGCAGAGATGGCAGGGGGCGTGAGGAGACCCAGTACTTC	CATSRDGRGREETQYF
TRBV7-2	17	few	TRBJ2-3	TRBD2	TGTGCCAGCAGCCACCATCGGACTAGCGGGAAAGCAGATACGCAGTATTTT	CASSHHRTSGKADTQYF
TRBV7-3	13	.	TRBJ1-5	.	TGTGCCAGCAGCTTAACCAGCGATCAGCCCCAGCATTTT	CASSLTSDQPQHF
TRBV27	14	.	TRBJ2-7	.	TGTGCCAGCAGTTTAACCCGGGGAGGCTACGAGCAGTACTTC	CASSLTRGGYEQYF
TRBV19	17	.	TRBJ2-4	TRBD2	TGTGCCAGTAGGGACCCTCTAGCGGGCTCCGCCAAAAACATTCAGTACTTC	CASRDPLAGSAKNIQYF
TRBV7-9	15	few	TRBJ2-1	TRBD2	TGTTCCAGCAGACCCGGGACTAGCGGAGCCCGTGAGCAGTTCTTC	CSSRPGTSGAREQFF
TRBV25-1	18	.	TRBJ2-3	TRBD2	TGTGCCAGCAGTGGCACTAGCGGGGGGGCCGAAGATGCAGATACGCAGTATTTT	CASSGTSGGAEDADTQYF
TRBV28	13	.	TRBJ1-5	.	TGTGCCAGCAGTTTCGGGAATAATCAGCCCCAGCATTTT	CASSFGNNQPQHF
TRBV11-3	12	.	TRBJ2-1	.	TGTGCCAGCAGCTTAAAGGGGGATGAGCAGTTCTTC	CASSLKGDEQFF
TRBV5-1	15	few	TRBJ2-3	.	TGCGCCAGCAGCTCCAACGGACAGTCCGCAGATACGCAGTATTTT	CASSSNGQSADTQYF
TRBV7-9	15	.	TRBJ1-6	TRBD1	TGTGCCAGCAGCCTTCGGGGGACAGAGGGTTCACCCCTCCACTTT	CASSLRGTEGSPLHF
TRBV5-1	15	.	TRBJ1-1	.	TGCGCCAGCAGCTTGGTGGACAGCCTGAACACTGAAGCTTTCTTT	CASSLVDSLNTEAFF
TRBV28	16	.	TRBJ1-5	TRBD1	TGTGCCAGCAGTTCTGGACAGGGGGGTACCGATCAGCCCCAGCATTTT	CASSSGQGGTDQPQHF
TRBV29-1	15	once	TRBJ2-7	TRBD2	TGCAGCGTTGCCACTCTTGGGGGCGGGAGGTACGAGCAGTACTTC	CSVATLGGGRYEQYF
TRBV2	15	.	TRBJ1-2	.	TGTGCCAGCAGTGAAGTGCGGCAGGGGAAGAATGGCTACACCTTC	CASSEVRQGKNGYTF
TRBV29-1	14	.	TRBJ2-7	.	TGCAGCGTGGAGACCAGGGGACAAAACTACGAGCAGTACTTC	CSVETRGQNYEQYF
TRBV9	17	.	TRBJ2-7	TRBD2	TGTGCCAGCAGCCCCCGGTTGGGACTAGCGGATTCCTACGAGCAGTACTTC	CASSPRLGLADSYEQYF
TRBV4-1	18	many	TRBJ2-7	TRBD2	TGCGCCAGCAGCCAAATATACACTAGCGGGTCGAGCTCCTACGAGCAGTACTTC	CASSQIYTSGSSSYEQYF
TRBV7-8	17	once	TRBJ2-1	TRBD2	TGTGCCAGCACCCCTCCCGTTCGAGCGGGAATCAACAATGAGCAGTTCTTC	CASTPPVRAGINNEQFF
TRBV7-9	17	once	TRBJ2-1	TRBD1	TGTGCCAGCAGTCCTAGGGGACAGGGGAGCTCCTACAATGAGCAGTTCTTC	CASSPRGQGSSYNEQFF
TRBV28	16	.	TRBJ2-1	TRBD2	TGTGCCAGCAGTTCGGCGGGACTAGCGAGCCCAGATGAGCAGTTCTTC	CASSSAGLASPDEQFF
TRBV29-1	12	.	TRBJ2-7	TRBD2	TGCAGCGTTGAGGTTAGCGGGGGAGAGCAGTACTTC	CSVEVSGGEQYF
TRBV2	16	.	TRBJ2-5	TRBD1	TGTGCCAGCAGTGAAGAACGACAGGGGGATCAAGAGACCCAGTACTTC	CASSEERQGDQETQYF
TRBV2	11	.	TRBJ2-5	TRBD2	TGTGCCGCGGGTAGCGGGGAGACCCAGTACTTC	CAAGSGETQYF
TRBV2	13	.	TRBJ1-5	.	TGTGCCAGCGGGGGGGGGTCCGAACAGCCCCAGCATTTT	CASGGGSEQPQHF
TRBV21-1	14	.	TRBJ2-7	.	TGTGCCAGCAACTTGGGACAGGGTCTCTACGAGCAGTACTTC	CASNLGQGLYEQYF
TRBV7-6	15	.	TRBJ2-7	TRBD2	TGTGCCAGCAGCAGTCCCTCACTAGCGAATTACGAGCAGTACTTC	CASSSPSLANYEQYF
TRBV6-1	14	few	TRBJ2-1	.	TGTGCCAGCAGGTTCCGTGGCGGTCCAGGGGAGCAGTTCTTC	CASRFRGGPGEQFF